This T cell receptor beta chain was recovered during a study of PD-L1 blockade in urothelial cancer. Study-wide results and caveats: Blood clones associated with the tumor expanded more at 3 weeks in durable-benefit patients.

For each patient, 1 to 8 samples were obtained, pretreatment and on-treatment. In regard to this clone: The antigen remains undetermined.

Data came from immunoSEQ multiplex PCR; TCRdb stores just in-frame clones and leaves some out. The sample lists approximately 100,000 clones, under 85% occurring once. The trim removed 7 bases at V and 7 bases at J, leaving 11 bases unmatched. This CDR3 spans 15 amino acids. Germline V CDR1 and CDR2: LNHDA, SQIVND (reference sequence). The genes are TRBV19 and TRBJ1-5; 9 bases align to TRBD1. This receptor was taken from a man aged 45-65 years with urothelial cancer. The sample consisted of PBMCs, taken around atezolizumab (anti-PD-L1) treatment. DNA of the CDR3: TGTGCCAGTACGCTCCGGGACAGGGTGATGCAGCCCCAGCATTTT. This encodes CASTLRDRVMQPQHF. Full variable domain (remainder filled in from reference TRBV19 and TRBJ1-5): DGGITQSPKYLFRKEGQNVTLSCEQNLNHDAMYWYRQDPGQGLRLIYYSQIVNDFQKGDIAEGYSVSREKKESFPLTVTSAQKNPTAFYLCASTLRDRVMQPQHFGDGTRLSIL.